The entry below gives a single T cell receptor beta chain sequence along with its context. It lacks a known antigen. Nothing much larger sits one base from this clone, and base qualities are not available. The library was prepared using RACE. Instrument on record: NextSeq 500. During library preparation, unique molecular identifiers were attached to individual cDNA molecules so that TCRs could be counted quantitatively and reproducibly. The paper's processing steps were these. The median number of TCRs per sample was some 100,000, ranging from roughly 23,224 to 690,600. The Decombinator software suite was used to annotate the V, J and CDR3 of the TCR reads. For PS versus PT1 abundance plots, all samples were subsampled to the same number of TCRs (28,000). TCRs were defined as expanded if absent before sensitization and observed at least eight times at the 2-week time point. The public reads were reanalyzed by TCRdb: fastp trimming at Q25, MiXCR alignment, in-frame beta chains only. All rows with the same CDR3 protein become a single entry with the most common DNA and genes. The V and J calls follow TCRdb's processing rather than the paper's. The sample includes about 93,000 distinct CDR3 sequences, with just under 9% observed a single time. The ten most abundant clones make up 2.9% of the sample.

This sample is part of a study of human T cells and chemical hapten exposure (dated by TCRdb to the early 2020s). Study-wide context: The libraries were sequenced as a pool, and the TCR yield per sample differed mostly because of small variations in library volumes within the pool. This study followed changes in the peripheral blood TCR repertoire in vivo during primary and secondary sensitization of alopecia patients to the hapten diphenylcyclopropenone (DPC). Both TCR alpha and TCR beta chains were sequenced from each blood RNA sample. Broader findings and caveats from the paper: Repeated subsampling changed both the strength of the expansion versus patch-test correlation and the threshold at which the correlation became significant. DPC sensitization did not change how many TCRs were above 1 in 1000 frequency, and no evidence was found of alterations in global repertoire structure.

According to the study, the label for this sample's time point signals: healthy volunteer bleed at 2 weeks. Total RNA was extracted from unfractionated whole blood collected in Tempus Blood RNA tubes. About 5 healthy volunteers acted as controls for TCR sequencing and had blood drawn at day 0, 2 weeks and 6 weeks. The junction carries 14 bases between V and J, which are trimmed by 5 bases and 4 bases respectively. For CDR1 and CDR2, the germline V gene (reference sequence) lists DFQATT and SNEGSKA. The CDR3, from cysteine to phenylalanine, totals 13 residues. Only the CDR3 DNA stays, 39 bases, in frame from base 1.

The TCR originated in a female donor in good health. Some clones in this sample may be carry-over from other donors' samples. The chain couples TRBV20-1 to TRBJ1-1; the D gene is perhaps TRBD1, from 5 matching bases. Sequencing used whole blood. The nucleotide sequence reads TGCAGTGCTCCCGTCAGGGCGACCACTGAAGCTTTCTTT. It translates to CSAPVRATTEAFF.